The 24 T cell receptor beta chains below were found in one sample sequenced in a study of T cells after yellow fever vaccination. TCRdb re-called the 5' RACE reads through MiXCR, storing one row per CDR3 protein. This sample has about 220,000 distinct CDR3 sequences, with approximately 3.2% found just once. The sample in question was CD4+ T cells sorted from PBMCs, obtained 10 days after the yellow fever booster vaccination. Receptors originate from a young man who received the YFV17D yellow fever vaccine.

The table lists this clonotype with many counts. The chain combines TRBV20-1 with TRBJ2-1; TRBD2 is a possible D gene (6 bases). V was shortened by 2 bases and J by 8 bases, with 7 bases between the two germline ends. The CDR3 contains 11 residues. Germline V lookup: CDR1 DFQATT, CDR2 SNEGSKA (reference sequence). This chain's CDR3 is CSARREDEQFF. The DNA for the CDR3 is TGCAGTGCTAGAAGGGAGGATGAGCAGTTCTTC.

This chain connects TRBV12-3 or TRBV12-4 to TRBJ1-4, with D unclear. This CDR3 comprises 13 residues. V was cut by 4 bases and J by 8 bases, with 11 bases left in between. The CDR3 sequence is CASSSRGREKLFF. For the CDR3, the DNA is TGTGCCAGCAGTTCCCGAGGACGCGAAAAACTGTTTTTT.

This clonotype was counted ten times or more. This sequence joins TRBV29-1 and TRBJ1-2; tentative D call: TRBD1 (6 bases). CDR3 length: 11 residues. V lost 7 bases to trimming and J lost 6 bases, with 12 bases between them. Germline CDR1 is SQVTM and CDR2 is ANQGSEA. The CDR3 reads CSGQGQHGYTF. DNA for the CDR3: TGCAGCGGGCAAGGACAGCATGGCTACACCTTC.

There are many counts of this clonotype. The chain uses TRBV11-2 and TRBJ2-7; 7 bases map to TRBD1. J gave up 6 bases and V 6 bases, and 5 bases lay outside the gene matches. Looked up from germline, CDR1 is SGHAT and CDR2 is FQNNGV. The CDR3 covers 12 residues. The CDR3 spells CASRGDSAEQYV. The CDR3 region has the DNA TGTGCCAGCAGGGGGGACAGTGCCGAGCAGTACGTC.

The chain employs TRBV6-6 and TRBJ1-4, with D hard to call. V lost 6 bases and J lost 2, with 13 bases in between. The CDR3 runs to 15 residues. Germline V gives CDR1 MNHNY, CDR2 SVGAGI (reference sequence). Here the CDR3 DNA reads TGTGCCAGCAGACCCCGCCGGAACACTAATGAAAAACTGTTTTTT. Translated, it gives CASRPRRNTNEKLFF.

This clonotype has just a few counts. The rearrangement joins TRBV18 to TRBJ1-5; 8 nucleotides agree with TRBD1. The trim removed 2 bases at V and 0 bases at J, leaving 6 bases unmatched. The CDR3 has 17 residues. Germline V CDR1 and CDR2: KGHSH, LQKENI. CDR3 protein: CASSPDTDRGSNQPQHF. The CDR3 region has the DNA TGTGCCAGCTCACCAGACACCGACAGGGGTAGCAATCAGCCCCAGCATTTT.

The table lists this clonotype with many counts. The J gene is TRBJ2-1, the V gene TRBV5-8; D is ambiguous. The CDR3 spans 13 residues. In germline, CDR1 is SGHTS, CDR2 YDEGEE. Trimming took 0 bases from V and 3 from J, leaving 4 bases between them. CDR3 residues: CASSLEIYNEQFF. The CDR3, as DNA: TGTGCCAGCAGCTTGGAGATCTACAATGAGCAGTTCTTC.

In its sample, this clonotype was seen many times. The chain links TRBV7-2 to TRBJ2-5, with 8 positions matching TRBD1. The germline CDR1 and CDR2 sequences are SGHTA and FQGNSA. CDR3 size: 15 residues. Trimming at V came to 4 bases and at J to 5 bases, leaving 9 bases not matched to a gene. For the CDR3, the DNA is TGTGCCAGCAGCTCGTGGGGGACAGGTGGGGAGACCCAGTACTTC. Translated, it gives CASSSWGTGGETQYF. Supplemented by reference TRBV7-2 and TRBJ2-5, the full variable domain reads GAGVSQSPSNKVTEKGKDVELRCDPISGHTALYWYRQSLGQGLEFLIYFQGNSAPDKSGLPSDRFSAERTGGSVSTLTIQRTQQEDSAVYLCASSSWGTGGETQYFGPGTRLLVL.

This clonotype was picked up a small number of times. The chain carries TRBV6-2 or TRBV6-3 and TRBJ2-1; 12 bases fit TRBD2. V shed 6 bases and J 9 bases; nucleotides not matched to a gene: 9. This CDR3 spans 15 amino acids. In germline, CDR1 is MNHEY, CDR2 SVGEGT. Here the CDR3 reads CASSRGLAGLVEQFF. CDR3 DNA: TGTGCCAGCAGCCGTGGACTAGCGGGGTTGGTTGAGCAGTTCTTC.

The V gene is TRBV21-1, the J gene TRBJ2-7. TRBV21-1 corresponds to a pseudogene. There are 14 residues in the CDR3. The CDR3 DNA reads as TGTGCCAGCAGCAAAGTGACGTACCCCTACGAGCAGTACTTC. It codes for CASSKVTYPYEQYF.

In this sample, this clonotype turned up a few times. The chain joins TRBV5-5 to TRBJ1-5; D is uncertain. The germline V gene encodes CDR1 SGHKS and CDR2 YYEKEE (reference sequence). The ends were cut back, 2 bases at V and 1 base at J, with 13 bases in the middle. The CDR3 sequence is 16 residues long. In DNA, the CDR3 is TGTGCCAGCAGCTTTGGAGGAGCGGGAAGCAATCAGCCCCAGCATTTT. This encodes CASSFGGAGSNQPQHF.

This clonotype was counted between two and nine times. This chain's CDR3 is CASSRLVNEQFF. CDR3 nucleotide sequence: TGCGCCAGCAGCCGACTAGTAAATGAGCAGTTCTTC. The chain links TRBV5-1 to TRBJ2-1, with D maybe TRBD2 (6 bases). From germline, CDR1 is SGHRS and CDR2 YFSETQ. Trimming shortened V by 4 bases and J by 7 bases, and 9 bases separated the two germline ends. The CDR3 is made up of 12 amino acids.

This clonotype showed up many times. V and J are TRBV6-5 and TRBJ1-6; D uncertain. The V end lost 4 bases, the J end lost 10 bases, and 17 bases lay between the germline ends. There are 15 residues in the CDR3. CDR1 and CDR2 (germline): MNHEY, SVGAGI. CDR3 loop: CASSSPIPAGSPLHF. DNA of the CDR3: TGTGCCAGCAGTTCTCCGATACCCGCGGGATCACCCCTCCACTTT.

This clonotype was observed a handful of times. V usage is TRBV19 and J usage is TRBJ1-4; possible D gene TRBD1, 5 bases. The V gene lost 5 bases and the J gene lost 6 bases, with 16 bases spanning the gap. The CDR3 runs 15 residues. Germline-derived CDR1 and CDR2 are LNHDA and SQIVND (reference sequence). The CDR3 reads CASSPREGRHEKLFF. The CDR3 DNA is TGTGCCAGTAGTCCACGTGAGGGGCGCCATGAAAAACTGTTTTTT.

This clonotype was seen more than once but under ten times. The gene calls are TRBV24-1 and TRBJ2-7, with D perhaps TRBD1 (5 bases). The CDR3 spans 16 residues. Looked up from germline, CDR1 is KGHDR and CDR2 is SFDVKD. The V and J ends lost 3 bases and 5 bases respectively, with 19 bases between them. The CDR3 here is CATSDNQPGIHNEQYF. Written as DNA, the CDR3 is TGTGCCACCAGTGATAATCAGCCAGGGATTCACAACGAGCAGTACTTC.

This clonotype has only a few counts. J is TRBJ2-7 and V is TRBV5-1; TRBD1 agrees at 9 bases. The germline gives CDR1 SGHRS, CDR2 YFSETQ. The trim removed 4 bases at V and 4 bases at J, leaving 6 bases unmatched. The CDR3 has 14 amino acids. The CDR3 loop is CASSRGQGSYEQYV. CDR3 DNA: TGCGCCAGCAGCCGGGGACAGGGTAGTTACGAGCAGTACGTC.

The J gene is TRBJ1-6, the V gene TRBV7-2; no definite D call. The CDR3 runs 12 residues. Germline loops: CDR1 SGHTA, CDR2 FQGNSA. V shed 4 bases and J shed 7 bases, with 5 bases lying between them. This chain's CDR3 is CASSSVNSPLHF. CDR3 DNA sequence: TGTGCCAGCAGCTCGGTAAATTCACCCCTCCACTTT.

This clonotype was seen ten or more times. This rearrangement joins TRBV5-1 to TRBJ2-3, with 10 bases matching TRBD1. The CDR3 has 13 amino acids. CDR1 is SGHRS and CDR2 is YFSETQ in the germline V gene. Trimming removed 6 bases from V and 5 bases from J; junction bases left unmatched: 3. Written as DNA, the CDR3 is TGCGCCAGCATGGGACAGGGGCTAGATACGCAGTATTTT. Residues: CASMGQGLDTQYF.

The chain couples TRBV11-3 to TRBJ2-2; D may be TRBD1 or TRBD2 (6 bases each). V was shortened by 1 base and J by 3 bases, with 18 bases between the two germline ends. There are 18 residues in the CDR3. Germline V gene sequence: CDR1 SGHNT, CDR2 YENEEA. This CDR3 is CASSLGSTGAGDTGELFF. CDR3 nucleotide sequence: TGTGCCAGCAGCTTAGGGTCGACGGGGGCCGGGGACACCGGGGAGCTGTTTTTT.

This clonotype was counted between two and nine times. The chain couples TRBV29-1 to TRBJ1-6; D is ambiguous. CDR3 length: 13 residues. The ends were cut back, 6 bases at V and 3 bases at J, with 9 bases in the middle. Germline CDR1 and CDR2: SQVTM and ANQGSEA. The CDR3 sequence is CSVRDGYNSPLHF. The CDR3 DNA is TGCAGCGTCCGCGACGGCTATAATTCACCCCTCCACTTT.

This chain links TRBV10-3 with TRBJ2-3; tentatively, D is TRBD2 (7 bases). CDR3 size: 16 residues. The ends were cut back, 3 bases at V and 6 bases at J, with 19 bases in the middle. The germline CDR1 and CDR2 sequences are ENHRY and SYGVKD. CDR3: CAISDPGGPNRDTQYF. The DNA for the CDR3 is TGTGCCATCAGTGACCCCGGGGGGCCCAATCGGGATACGCAGTATTTT.

The chain carries TRBV4-1 and TRBJ1-2; D remains ambiguous. V gave up 0 bases and J gave up 4 bases, with 18 bases separating them. CDR1 and CDR2 from the germline V gene are MGHRA and YSYEKL. The CDR3 is made up of 17 amino acids. CDR3 amino acids: CASSQETQPGGIYGYTF. CDR3 nucleotides: TGCGCCAGCAGCCAAGAGACACAGCCGGGAGGGATCTATGGCTACACCTTC.

In this sample, this clonotype turned up a few times. The chain carries TRBV9 and TRBJ1-1; D is uncertain. The CDR3 is made up of 12 amino acids. Trimming took 4 bases from V and 3 from J, leaving 7 bases between them. The germline V gene encodes CDR1 SGDLS and CDR2 YYNGEE. The DNA for the CDR3 is TGTGCCAGCAGCACTGGGGACACTGAAGCTTTCTTT. Translated: CASSTGDTEAFF. Supplemented by reference TRBV9 and TRBJ1-1, the full variable domain reads DSGVTQTPKHLITATGQRVTLRCSPRSGDLSVYWYQQSLDQGLQFLIQYYNGEERAKGNILERFSAQQFPDLHSELNLSSLELGDSALYFCASSTGDTEAFFGQGTRLTVV.

This clonotype was seen repeatedly, ten times or more. The chain has TRBV5-1 and TRBJ1-2; 7 bases align to TRBD1. CDR1 and CDR2 from the germline V gene are SGHRS and YFSETQ. V lost 4 bases, J lost 6 bases, and 6 bases stayed unmatched. This CDR3 contains 13 residues. The CDR3 region is CASSADRVDGYTF. The CDR3 region has the DNA TGCGCCAGCAGCGCAGACAGGGTTGATGGCTACACCTTC.